This T cell receptor beta chain was recorded in a study of technical replicates of blood from several donors. Assay used: immunoSEQ multiplex PCR; TCRdb lists only in-frame clones, some missing. The sample carries approximately 90,000 clones, around 95% recorded once. From germline, CDR1 is SGHNT and CDR2 YYREEE (reference sequence). V shed 4 bases and J shed 7 bases, with 14 bases lying between them. The CDR3 consists of 14 residues. Material: T cells isolated from PBMCs. The TCR was taken from a human donor in good health. The chain combines TRBV5-4 with TRBJ2-2, with D uncertain. The CDR3 reads CASSGSRSGGELFF. The CDR3 nucleotides are TGTGCCAGCAGCGGATCCCGGTCGGGCGGGGAGCTGTTTTTT.